This TCR beta chain stems from a study of beta chain features in type 1 diabetes (dated by TCRdb to between 2017 and 2018). About the investigation overall: Mean age, gender distribution, total cell number and subset yield were not different between patients and healthy donors. A total of roughly 100 million sorted cells were examined across all samples, and a strong correlation was observed between cell number per subset and RNA yield. In the study, recently diagnosed type 1 diabetes patients and matched healthy donors were compared on the TCRB repertoires of their sorted circulating CD4+ T cell subsets. Naive and central memory subsets were obtained from all 30 or so donors, but regulatory and stem cell-like memory subsets were isolated from only 8 patients and roughly eight healthy donors. Overall results and qualifications from the work: At VDJ recombination sites, type 1 diabetes patients had fewer insertions and more deleted nucleotides, which implies abnormalities in thymic rearrangement. Sequencing cDNA rather than genomic DNA could over-represent highly expressing activated cells, although activation and CD3 levels did not differ between groups. Naive, central memory and regulatory TCRB repertoires appeared to be more alike among patients than among healthy donors. A moderate but significant shortening of TCRB CDR3 length was observed in type 1 diabetes patients in all four CD4+ subsets. PCR may preferentially amplify shorter templates, but because patient and control samples were amplified and corrected together, any resulting skew would affect both groups equally. Because the HLA sub-analyses included only small numbers of individuals, any influence of HLA type on TCRB rearrangement was left unresolved.

This clone has a handful of counts. Its recognized antigen is unknown. There are no base qualities to consult, and no much larger clone falls within one base. The entire isolated RNA was reverse transcribed using the High Capacity cDNA Reverse Transcription Kit, and thus expressed TCRB transcripts were sequenced. Deep immunoSEQ sequencing was applied to naive, central memory and regulatory T cell samples, giving an average of about 3.7 million total reads per sample. Sorted cells were lysed in RLT buffer, and RNA was extracted using DNase-treated RNeasy Micro or Mini kits according to cell number. To prevent cross-contamination, each cell subset was processed individually, whereas patient and healthy donor samples were processed jointly. The immunoSEQ multiplex PCR was used to amplify TCRB sequences from cDNA, generating 87-bp fragments that spanned the CDR3 region. Sequencing of the amplicons was performed on the Illumina HiSeq platform. Concerning the study's data processing: Synthetic template baselines were used to correct PCR bias computationally, reads within Hamming distance 2 were collapsed, and singletons that could not be merged were discarded. Reads were aligned against IMGT to assign V, D and J genes, CDR3 length and insertions or deletions at six rearrangement sites. Clonotype counts were normalized to sorted cell number within each subset before computing true diversity and Gini coefficients with the tcR R package. The overlap coefficient, calculated on TCRB nucleotide sequences, was used to measure repertoire sharing. In its TCRdb copy, this immuneACCESS table keeps in-frame sequences only and misses some clones. Where compared with another copy, unresolved V genes explain less than half of these, and the others have no known cause. For V, J and clone size, that table is used; D and trimming come from the DNA. The sample table lists about 190,000 clones, approximately 8.1% of them with a count of one. In total, the top ten clones hold 0.5% of the sample.

Each donor gave one peripheral blood draw, about 110 mL on average, collected into heparinised tubes. A BD FACSAria II and a panel including CD45RO, CCR7, CD25, CD127, CD95 and CD27 were used to sort naive, central memory, regulatory and stem cell-like memory CD4+ T cells. Every sorted population had a purity above 95%. PBMCs were isolated right away by Lymphoprep density gradient centrifugation and were stained directly, without culture. To minimize batch effects, samples were stained and sorted in pairs, one healthy donor with one patient per experiment. V is reduced by 3 bases and J by 3 bases, leaving a spacing of 8 bases between them. CDR1 is given as SEHNR and CDR2 as FQNEAQ, both from the germline V gene (reference sequence). The CDR3, from cysteine to phenylalanine, totals 13 residues. Solely the CDR3 DNA is kept, with 39 bases framed from the first base.

Sequences were obtained from central memory CD4+ T cells from blood. This clonotype originated in a man aged 18 to 35 with type 1 diabetes. Recombination linked TRBV7-9 to TRBJ1-1, with the identity of the D gene unclear. The CDR3 region: CASSFSLDTEAFF. The nucleotide sequence is given as TGTGCCAGCAGCTTTTCACTGGACACTGAAGCTTTCTTT.